This T cell receptor beta chain was sequenced in a study of T cells in Graves' hyperthyroidism and ophthalmopathy. Study summary: Upon initial diagnosis and before any treatment, peripheral blood was collected. Findings of the study overall: Expanded thyroid clonotypes (above 0.001) were mostly also found in blood.

The investigators amplified TCR beta CDR3 regions from RNA transcripts. Using the HTBI primer set, a first-round RT-PCR was run on the TCR CDR3. TCRdb fed the multiplex PCR reads into MiXCR, producing one record per CDR3 protein. The sample lists roughly 520,000 distinct CDR3 sequences; around 22% were seen once. Ophthalmopathy patients showed a Clinical Activity Score of at least 3, NOSPECS grade of at least 4 and duration under 3 months. Diagnosis relied on clinical symptoms, serum thyroxine and TRAb, thyroid ultrasound and orbital computed tomography. From germline, CDR1 is SGHRS and CDR2 YFSETQ. The length of the CDR3 is 15 residues. V lost 4 bases, J lost 5 bases, and 11 bases stayed unmatched. In this sample, this clonotype turned up many times. The antigen remains undetermined.

The J gene is TRBJ2-7, the V gene TRBV5-1; 8 nucleotides match TRBD1. The sequence was obtained from a woman between 25 and 40 years old with Graves' ophthalmopathy. The specimen sequenced was blood. Here the CDR3 DNA reads TGCGCCAGCAGCGTAGGGTCAGGGGGCGGTGACGAGCAGTACTTC. Translation gives CASSVGSGGGDEQYF.